These T cell receptor beta chains were read from a single sample in a study of OX40 agonist ivuxolimab in advanced cancers. Measured with immunoSEQ multiplex PCR; TCRdb has only the in-frame clones, and not every one. The repertoire holds 48,000 or so clones, about 88% seen once, with around 1.8% in the top ten. The material sequenced was CD4+ or CD8+ T cells sorted from blood, taken in a trial of the OX40 agonist ivuxolimab. The receptors here all came from an adult with an advanced solid tumor such as melanoma, head and neck, liver or kidney cancer. Each CDR3 is given with its conserved first and last residue. The D gene is left open where the match is weak. Size is stated for part of the rows, as once, few or many counts, or as a class when the clone is expanded.

TRBJ2-1,.,TRBV7-3,.,TGTGCCAGCAGCCCAATGCCCCTTACAGGGCCAGGTGAGCAGTTCTTC,CASSPMPLTGPGEQFF
TRBJ2-1,TRBD2,TRBV7-3,.,TGTGCCAGCAGTATAAGCGGGGGGTCCTACAATGAGCAGTTCTTC,CASSISGGSYNEQFF
TRBJ2-2,.,TRBV11-2,once,TGTGCCAGCAGCATAAAATATACAGGGAAGAACACCGGGGAGCTGTTTTTT,CASSIKYTGKNTGELFF
TRBJ2-3,.,TRBV7-8,.,TGTGCCAGCAGCTTTCAGGGTACGCAGTATTTT,CASSFQGTQYF
TRBJ1-5,.,TRBV5-6,.,TGTGCCAGCAGCTTGCGGCAGTGGGCGAATTCGCCCCAGCATTTT,CASSLRQWANSPQHF
TRBJ1-2,.,TRBV19,.,TGTGCCAGTAGTATAGGTAGGGGGTATGGCTACACCTTC,CASSIGRGYGYTF
TRBJ1-1,TRBD1,TRBV18,.,TGTGCCAGCTCCCAGGGGGCGAACACTGAAGCTTTCTTT,CASSQGANTEAFF
TRBJ1-2,.,TRBV6-1,.,TGTGCCAGCAGTGAACTGGGGAACTATGGCTACACCTTC,CASSELGNYGYTF
TRBJ1-2,.,TRBV19,.,TGTGCCAGTAGTCTCCAGGGATATGGCTACACCTTC,CASSLQGYGYTF
TRBJ2-3,.,TRBV9,few,TGTGCCAGCAGCGTAGGAGTACAGTTTAGCACAGATACGCAGTATTTT,CASSVGVQFSTDTQYF
TRBJ2-3,TRBD1,TRBV6-1,once,TGTGCCAGCATCAGGGGGCAAGGTGGAGATACGCAGTATTTT,CASIRGQGGDTQYF
TRBJ2-3,TRBD1,TRBV6-5,.,TGTGCCAGCAGTTCTGGGACAGGTAGGAGCACAGATACGCAGTATTTT,CASSSGTGRSTDTQYF
TRBJ1-2,TRBD1,TRBV5-1,.,TGCGCCAGTGGACAGGCCAACTATGGCTACACCTTC,CASGQANYGYTF
TRBJ2-5,TRBD2,TRBV7-2,.,TGTGCCAGCAGCTTTATGAGGCGGGGGTCCCAAGAGACCCAGTACTTC,CASSFMRRGSQETQYF
TRBJ2-3,.,TRBV6-1,.,TGTGCCAGCAGTGAATTTGGGGGGCGAAATACGCAGTATTTT,CASSEFGGRNTQYF
TRBJ1-2,TRBD1,TRBV18,few,TGTGCCAGCTCGGATCGGGACAGGGTAGGCTATGGCTACACCTTC,CASSDRDRVGYGYTF
TRBJ1-1,.,TRBV23-1,.,TGCGCCAGCAGTCAATCGAGCAGGGCGAACACTGAAGCTTTCTTT,CASSQSSRANTEAFF
TRBJ2-3,TRBD2,TRBV10-1,once,TGCGCCAGCAGTGAGTCGGGACTAGCGGGGGGGAGTACAGATACGCAGTATTTT,CASSESGLAGGSTDTQYF
TRBJ1-1,.,TRBV7-9,.,TGTGCCAGCAGCTTACAGGGGACGAACACTGAAGCTTTCTTT,CASSLQGTNTEAFF
TRBJ1-2,.,TRBV28,.,TGTGCCAGCAAGGAGCAGTCCTATGGCTACACCTTC,CASKEQSYGYTF
TRBJ2-1,TRBD1,TRBV7-9,.,TGTGCCAGCAGCTTAGGGACAGGGGAAAATGAGCAGTTCTTC,CASSLGTGENEQFF
TRBJ2-6,TRBD1,TRBV23-1,.,TGCGCCAGCAGTCAACCGGACAGGGTCAGAGCGGGGGCCAACGTCCTGACTTTC,CASSQPDRVRAGANVLTF
TRBJ2-5,.,TRBV7-9,.,TGTGCCAGCAGCCCGGGGGAGACCCAGTACTTC,CASSPGETQYF
TRBJ1-4,TRBD1,TRBV7-2,.,TGTGCCAGCAGCCGACAGGGGGCAGGGACTAATGAAAAACTGTTTTTT,CASSRQGAGTNEKLFF
TRBJ2-1,TRBD2,TRBV9,.,TGTGCCAGCAGCCCGCCCTGGACTAGTAACCATGAGCAGTTCTTC,CASSPPWTSNHEQFF
TRBJ2-3,TRBD2,TRBV29-1,.,TGCAGCGCCCCGGGACTAGCGGGCACAGATACGCAGTATTTT,CSAPGLAGTDTQYF
TRBJ1-3,.,TRBV6-1,.,TGTGCCAGCAGTGAAGCGCTTCCAGGGGACTCTGGAAACACCATATATTTT,CASSEALPGDSGNTIYF
TRBJ2-5,TRBD2,TRBV4-1,.,TGCGCCAGCAGCCAAGCGGGACTAGCGGGAGGTGATGAGACCCAGTACTTC,CASSQAGLAGGDETQYF
TRBJ1-3,.,TRBV2,.,TGTGCCAGCAGGATGGGAGGGGACTCTGGAAACACCATATATTTT,CASRMGGDSGNTIYF
TRBJ2-6,.,TRBV28,.,TGTGCCAGCAGTTCTCAGGTGGAAGGGGCCAACGTCCTGACTTTC,CASSSQVEGANVLTF
TRBJ2-5,TRBD2,TRBV4-1,.,TGCGCCAGCAGCCAGGGGGGGGGAGAGACCCAGTACTTC,CASSQGGGETQYF
TRBJ2-7,.,TRBV5-4,.,TGTGCCAGCAGCTTGGCGGCAGGAGGCTACGAGCAGTACTTC,CASSLAAGGYEQYF
TRBJ2-2,.,TRBV2,few,TGTGCCAGCAGTGAAGACAGCGCACGGAACACCGGGGAGCTGTTTTTT,CASSEDSARNTGELFF
TRBJ2-5,TRBD1,TRBV11-2,.,TGTGCCAGCAGCACGACAGGGGGCGTTCAGACCCAGTACTTC,CASSTTGGVQTQYF
TRBJ1-6,.,TRBV6-6,.,TGTGCCAGCAGAAACCGGGACAACTCCTATTCACCCCTCCACTTT,CASRNRDNSYSPLHF
TRBJ2-1,TRBD1,TRBV4-1,.,TGCGCCAGCAGCCAACCGACAGGGGGTTCGGTCTATGAGCAGTTCTTC,CASSQPTGGSVYEQFF
TRBJ2-5,TRBD1,TRBV5-4,.,TGTGCCAGCAGCGGGAGACAGGGTCAAGAGACCCAGTACTTC,CASSGRQGQETQYF
TRBJ1-4,TRBD1,TRBV6-5,.,TGTGCCAGCAATTACTCAGGGACAGCGCGTGAAAAACTGTTTTTT,CASNYSGTAREKLFF
TRBJ1-2,.,TRBV6-6,once,TGTGCCAGCAGTTCTGGATCCTATGGCTACACCTTC,CASSSGSYGYTF
TRBJ2-1,.,TRBV5-4,.,TGTGCCAGCAGCTCCGGGACGGACCCCTACAATGAGCAGTTCTTC,CASSSGTDPYNEQFF
TRBJ1-6,TRBD1,TRBV4-1,.,TGCGCCAGCAGCCACGGACAGGCTAGCTCCTATAATTCACCCCTCCACTTT,CASSHGQASSYNSPLHF
TRBJ2-6,.,TRBV27,.,TGTGCCAGCAGTTTACCAGGGTTAGGGGCCAACGTCCTGACTTTC,CASSLPGLGANVLTF
TRBJ1-2,TRBD1,TRBV7-9,.,TGTGCCAGCAGCCCGCAGGGGGCGGGAATTGGCTACACCTTC,CASSPQGAGIGYTF
TRBJ2-5,TRBD2,TRBV4-2,.,TGTGCCAGCAGCCAAGGTACGGGGGGGCGTGAGACCCAGTACTTC,CASSQGTGGRETQYF
TRBJ2-1,.,TRBV4-1,.,TGCGCCAGCAGCCATATTTTACGAGGACTACAAGACAATGAGCAGTTCTTC,CASSHILRGLQDNEQFF
TRBJ2-5,.,TRBV6-1,few,TGTGCCAGCAGGAGGGACACCGGCCAAGAGACCCAGTACTTC,CASRRDTGQETQYF
TRBJ1-1,TRBD1,TRBV19,.,TGTGCCAGTAGTACCTCGACAGGGGCCCCGGGTGGAGCTTTCTTT,CASSTSTGAPGGAFF
TRBJ1-3,.,TRBV10-3,.,TGTGCCATCAAGACGGCTGGAAACACCATATATTTT,CAIKTAGNTIYF
TRBJ2-2,.,TRBV7-9,.,TGTGCCAGCAGCTTAAATTTAGGCAGGGCCGGGGAGCTGTTTTTT,CASSLNLGRAGELFF
TRBJ1-2,.,TRBV18,.,TGTGCCAGCTCACCTGCCTTGGACAACTATGGCTACACCTTC,CASSPALDNYGYTF
TRBJ1-2,.,TRBV29-1,.,TGCAGCGTTGAAGGCGGGGAAGGAGCTAACTATGGCTACACCTTC,CSVEGGEGANYGYTF
TRBJ2-5,TRBD2,TRBV9,.,TGTGCCAGCAGCGTAACCGGGGAGGGAGAGACCCAGTACTTC,CASSVTGEGETQYF
TRBJ2-2,.,TRBV19,.,TGTGCCAGTAGTTTCTCACAGGGTACCGGGGAGCTGTTTTTT,CASSFSQGTGELFF
TRBJ2-7,TRBD1,TRBV5-5,once,TGTGCCAGCAGCTTGCGGGACAGGGGAATTCCCGAGCAGTACTTC,CASSLRDRGIPEQYF
TRBJ1-2,.,TRBV4-1,.,TGCGCCAGCAGCCAAGTAGTGCCTGAGGGCTACACCTTC,CASSQVVPEGYTF